This T cell receptor (beta chain) stems from a study of T-cell memory formation after mild COVID-19. Notes on the study in general: Some clones that responded were present in memory (sampled pre-infection), which suggests cross-reactive memory joined. Of the contracting clones, CD4+ ones lay mainly in CM and EM, and CD8+ ones in EMRA. Balance between CD4 and CD8 was seen in clones contracting day 15 to 85, and a CD4+ lean was seen in later expanders. What remained unconfirmed was the SARS-CoV-2 specificity of second-wave clones peaking on day 37.

On this clonotype: Its target is unknown.

TCRdb re-called the 5' RACE reads with MiXCR, one entry per CDR3 protein. The sample comprises more than 300,000 distinct CDR3 sequences, roughly 13% of which are singletons, and 20% to 25% rests with the top ten. The TCR comes from a man younger than 35 who had mild COVID-19 (a few samples of this study predate the infection). Cell type and time point are not known. Sequenced sample: PBMCs or a T cell subset sorted from them (not recorded which).

CDR3 in amino acids: CASSTPATGWGQFF. The DNA of the CDR3 is TGTGCCAGCAGCACTCCGGCGACAGGCTGGGGGCAGTTCTTC. The V gene is TRBV7-8, the J gene TRBJ2-1, with D perhaps TRBD1 (6 bases). V gave up 5 bases and J gave up 12 bases, with 20 bases separating them. CDR3 length: 14 amino acids. Germline CDR1 SGHVS, CDR2 FQNEAQ. The variable domain in full, completed from reference TRBV7-8 and TRBJ2-1, reads GAGVSQSPRYKVAKRGQDVALRCDPISGHVSLFWYQQALGQGPEFLTYFQNEAQLDKSGLPSDRFFAERPEGSVSTLKIQRTQQEDSAVYLCASSTPATGWGQFFGPGTRLTVL.